The rows below give T cell receptor beta chains drawn from one sample of a study of Ad26.COV2.S vaccination and SARS-CoV-2 variants. Libraries were prepared by immunoSEQ multiplex PCR; TCRdb keeps only in-frame clonotypes and omits some of them. Of over 400,000 clones in the sample, roughly 90% were seen once. The starting material was peripheral blood, obtained in a trial of Ad26.COV2.S vaccine versus placebo. These receptors originate from a person aged 18 to 59 who received the Ad26.COV2.S COVID-19 vaccine or a placebo. Each CDR3 is given with its conserved first and last residue. The D gene is left open where the match is weak.

j_call cdr3_length v_call d_call cdr3_aa
TRBJ1-1 15 TRBV5-6 NA CASSLAGRVNTEAFF
TRBJ2-1 13 TRBV4-1 NA CASSPSQFPLQFF
TRBJ2-7 14 TRBV9 TRBD2 CASSRTGTTFEQYF
TRBJ1-1 15 TRBV29-1 NA CSVEGQSNANTEAFF
TRBJ1-2 15 TRBV4-1 NA CASSQEQEESYGYTF
TRBJ2-3 16 TRBV27 TRBD2 CASSLGGAGSTDTQYF
TRBJ2-7 11 TRBV5-4 NA CASSPSYEQYF
TRBJ1-1 18 TRBV11-2 NA CASSLAESQGWVYTEAFF
TRBJ2-7 13 TRBV30 NA CAWRWGGSYEQYF
TRBJ1-1 15 TRBV9 NA CASSVGDRLNTEAFF
TRBJ2-5 16 TRBV19 TRBD2 CASSIGSGGALETQYF
TRBJ2-5 14 TRBV5-8 TRBD1 CASSLGGTGKVQYF
TRBJ2-5 14 TRBV7-9 NA CASSPVGLEETQYF
TRBJ2-1 11 TRBV29-1 NA CSVPLVYEQFF
TRBJ2-7 14 TRBV19 NA CASSISQGGDEQYF
TRBJ1-4 14 TRBV10-3 NA CAISDPGGAEKLFF
TRBJ2-2 15 TRBV11-3 NA CASSPRQGLRGELFF
TRBJ1-1 14 TRBV27 NA CASSFQFMNTEAFF
TRBJ2-3 13 TRBV29-1 NA CSVEGESTDTQYF
TRBJ2-3 16 TRBV4-3 NA CASSQVWAGASDTQYF
TRBJ2-3 16 TRBV4-3 NA CASSQETQAWTDTQYF
TRBJ1-1 13 TRBV5-6 NA CASSLQVITEAFF
TRBJ1-5 14 TRBV27 NA CASSDINSNQPQHF
TRBJ1-1 14 TRBV7-8 TRBD1 CASSIRGLRTEAFF
TRBJ1-1 15 TRBV27 TRBD1 CASSRTRGVNTEAFF
TRBJ1-1 15 TRBV6-6 NA CASSYSGLQNTEAFF
TRBJ1-3 18 TRBV9 NA CASSVGPGLGNSGNTIYF
TRBJ2-7 14 TRBV5-5 NA CASSLGWGSYEQYF
TRBJ1-2 13 TRBV18 NA CASSPEGIAGYTF
TRBJ2-6 13 TRBV14 NA CASRTGGANVLTF
TRBJ1-2 13 TRBV7-2 NA CASRVTASYGYTF
TRBJ1-1 13 TRBV5-1 NA CASSLYGGTEAFF
TRBJ2-7 16 TRBV6-2/TRBV6-3 NA CASSYVGSRGGYEQYF
TRBJ2-7 14 TRBV19 TRBD1 CASHQGQGVYEQYF
TRBJ2-7 16 TRBV6-4 TRBD1 CASSEFRDRSSYEQYF
TRBJ2-7 15 TRBV10-1 TRBD2 CASSESVAGGYEQYF
TRBJ2-7 17 TRBV11-2 NA CASSPTRREQGFYEQYF
TRBJ2-7 15 TRBV12-5 NA CASGLVTGRGYEQYF
TRBJ2-5 13 TRBV7-9 TRBD1 CASSLHAGQGLYF
TRBJ1-1 16 TRBV5-5 NA CASSLVGWERNTEAFF
TRBJ2-2 16 TRBV5-6 TRBD2 CASSLVGTTYTGELFF
TRBJ2-7 17 TRBV7-8 NA CASSLGFFETEGNEQYF
TRBJ2-7 13 TRBV10-2 NA CASSGQPSDEQYF
TRBJ2-7 13 TRBV6-2/TRBV6-3 NA CASSRLTGNEQYF
TRBJ2-6 17 TRBV10-3 NA CAIRGHAPLSGANVLTF
TRBJ2-6 16 TRBV7-9 TRBD1 CASRYDRANGANVLTF
TRBJ2-7 15 TRBV4-3 NA CASSQRPTTTYEQYF
TRBJ2-1 16 TRBV6-1 TRBD2 CASSGLAGGTYNEQFF
TRBJ2-7 13 TRBV2 NA CASRTPNRDEQYF
TRBJ1-5 16 TRBV6-2/TRBV6-3 NA CASSRYRDRLYQPQHF
TRBJ1-5 17 TRBV7-8 NA CASSWGNSRYSNQPQHF
TRBJ1-2 13 TRBV30 TRBD1 CAWSPWDRDGYTF
TRBJ2-5 18 TRBV5-4 TRBD2 CASSLSVWRGGPGETQYF
TRBJ2-1 16 TRBV5-1 TRBD1 CASSFRTGGSYNEQFF
TRBJ2-2 16 TRBV6-2/TRBV6-3 TRBD1 CASSYLPGQGTGELFF
TRBJ1-4 14 TRBV11-2 NA CASSLGPSTGKLFF
TRBJ2-7 15 TRBV19 TRBD1 CASSPHGQGAYEQYF
TRBJ2-5 13 TRBV4-3 NA CASSQVAGETQYF
TRBJ1-1 14 TRBV7-2 NA CASSLGLMNTEAFF
TRBJ1-6 14 TRBV27 NA CASSLLGDNSPLHF